The entry that follows covers one TCR beta chain sequence. TCRdb re-analysed the PCR reads in MiXCR, keeping a single row per CDR3 protein. The table records tens of thousands of distinct CDR3 sequences, more than 30% of them present only once. The data are from a study of tumor-infiltrating lymphocytes in oesophageal squamous cell carcinoma. The germline V gene has CDR1 SGHTA and CDR2 FQGTGA. V was cut by 5 bases and J by 3 bases, with 16 bases left in between. This CDR3 has 16 amino acids. V and J are TRBV7-3 and TRBJ2-2, with D maybe TRBD1 (6 bases). The receptor was derived from a male donor with esophageal squamous cell carcinoma. The sequencing input was esophageal tumor tissue. CDR3 amino acids: CASSPLLDRDTGELFF. As DNA, the CDR3 is TGTGCCAGCAGCCCGCTCTTGGACAGAGACACCGGGGAGCTGTTTTTT.